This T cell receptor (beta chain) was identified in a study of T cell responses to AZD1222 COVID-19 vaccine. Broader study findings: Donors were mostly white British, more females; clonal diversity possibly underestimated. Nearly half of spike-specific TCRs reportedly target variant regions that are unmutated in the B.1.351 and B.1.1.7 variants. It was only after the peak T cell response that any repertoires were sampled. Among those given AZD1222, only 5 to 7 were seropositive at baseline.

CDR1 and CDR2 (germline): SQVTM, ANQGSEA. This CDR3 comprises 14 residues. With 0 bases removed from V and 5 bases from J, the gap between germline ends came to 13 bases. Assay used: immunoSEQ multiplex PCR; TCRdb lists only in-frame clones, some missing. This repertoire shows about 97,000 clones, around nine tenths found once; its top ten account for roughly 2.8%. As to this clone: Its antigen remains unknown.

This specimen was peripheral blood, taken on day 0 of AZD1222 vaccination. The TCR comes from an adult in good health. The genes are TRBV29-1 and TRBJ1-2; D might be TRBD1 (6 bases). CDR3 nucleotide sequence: TGCAGCGTTGAAGACCTGGCTAGGGGGTATGGCTACACCTTC. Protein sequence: CSVEDLARGYGYTF.